This T cell receptor (beta chain) was profiled in a study of PD-L1 blockade in urothelial cancer. The count of this clone is one. The germline V gene has CDR1 SEHNR and CDR2 FQNEAQ (reference sequence). V dropped 6 bases and J dropped 2 bases, with 10 bases sitting between them. This CDR3 spans 13 amino acids. Some clones are missing from TCRdb's copy, which holds only in-frame ones; the method was immunoSEQ multiplex PCR. The table has about 86,000 clones, 85% seen once. The time point: pretreatment peripheral blood. The chain uses TRBV7-9 and TRBJ2-5; possible D gene TRBD2, 6 bases. The TCR originated in a man in his sixties with urothelial cancer. Here the sequenced sample was PBMCs, taken around atezolizumab (anti-PD-L1) treatment. The CDR3 bases are TGTGCCAGCAGAGGGCGGGGACAAGAGACCCAGTACTTC. Translated: CASRGRGQETQYF.